Listed here are 13 T cell receptor beta chains from one sample, sequenced in a study of T cell responses to AZD1222 COVID-19 vaccine. Clones were read by immunoSEQ multiplex PCR, and TCRdb kept only the in-frame ones, dropping some. The data contain under 150,000 clones, roughly nine tenths of them singletons. Sequencing used peripheral blood, obtained on day 0 of AZD1222 vaccination. These TCRs come from an adult in good health.

The chain uses TRBV5-1 and TRBJ1-3; D is uncertain. V lost 4 bases, J lost 2 bases, and 4 bases lay in between. CDR3 length equals 12 residues. Per germline, CDR1 SGHRS and CDR2 YFSETQ. The CDR3 here is CASSLAGNTIYF. CDR3 bases: TGCGCCAGCAGCCTAGCTGGAAACACCATATATTTT.

This chain links TRBV3-1 (or the pseudogene TRBV3-2) with TRBJ1-3; D remains ambiguous. The CDR3 sequence is 12 residues long. Germline V CDR1 and CDR2: LGHDT, YNNKEL (reference sequence). The V and J ends lost 3 bases and 12 bases respectively, with 12 bases between them. The CDR3 here is CASSQTGMGIYF. As DNA, the CDR3 is TGTGCCAGCAGCCAGACCGGGATGGGCATATATTTT.

The chain carries TRBV3-1 (or the pseudogene TRBV3-2) and TRBJ2-5, with 8 bases identical to TRBD1. This CDR3 is 16 amino acids long. J lost 2 bases, V lost 1 base, and 6 bases had no gene match. Germline V lookup: CDR1 LGHDT, CDR2 YNNKEL (reference sequence). CDR3 loop: CASSQGGRTGQETQYF. The CDR3 bases are TGTGCCAGCAGCCAAGGCGGGCGGACAGGGCAAGAGACCCAGTACTTC.

The chain is built from TRBV29-1 and TRBJ2-2; D may be TRBD1 (7 bases). Trimming removed 0 bases at V and 8 bases at J, with 13 bases between. Germline V gives CDR1 SQVTM, CDR2 ANQGSEA. The CDR3 totals 14 residues. CDR3 bases: TGCAGCGTTGAAGAACAGGGGAGGAGGGGGGAGCTGTTTTTT. The encoded protein is CSVEEQGRRGELFF.

This clone appeared a few times. The chain carries TRBV19 and TRBJ1-5, with a tentative D call TRBD1 (6 bases). Trimming removed 3 bases from V and 6 bases from J, with 21 bases in between. The CDR3 spans 17 residues. CDR1 LNHDA and CDR2 SQIVND come from the germline V gene (reference sequence). The CDR3 here is CASSIPRYRDMGQPQHF. Written as DNA, the CDR3 is TGTGCCAGTAGTATCCCCCGCTACAGGGACATGGGTCAGCCCCAGCATTTT.

J is TRBJ1-5 and V is TRBV12-5; tentatively, D is TRBD1 (5 bases). V was cut by 7 bases and J by 7 bases, with 17 bases left in between. The CDR3 has 14 amino acids. Germline V gene lookup returns CDR1 LGHNT and CDR2 FRNRAP. The DNA for the CDR3 is TGTGCTAGTGCCATGGCAGGGTTCGGCCAGCCCCAGCATTTT. Residues: CASAMAGFGQPQHF.

The chain carries TRBV7-9 and TRBJ1-3; a possible D gene is TRBD1 (6 bases). V was pared by 5 bases and J by 8 bases, with 16 bases between. The length of the CDR3 is 14 residues. Germline lookup yields CDR1 SEHNR and CDR2 FQNEAQ (reference sequence). The CDR3 sequence is CASSQQGRLDTIYF. Written as DNA, the CDR3 is TGTGCCAGCAGCCAACAGGGTCGATTGGACACCATATATTTT.

The J gene is TRBJ1-2, the V gene TRBV7-2; 9 bases map to TRBD1. The V gene end was trimmed by 6 bases and the J gene end by 0 bases; junction bases not matched to a gene: 8. The CDR3 loop spans 16 amino acids. Germline V CDR1 and CDR2: SGHTA, FQGNSA. The CDR3 region is CASSSRTGDANYGYTF. The CDR3 nucleotides read TGTGCCAGCAGTTCCCGGACAGGGGACGCTAACTATGGCTACACCTTC. The full variable domain, rest sourced from reference TRBV7-2 and TRBJ1-2, is GAGVSQSPSNKVTEKGKDVELRCDPISGHTALYWYRQSLGQGLEFLIYFQGNSAPDKSGLPSDRFSAERTGGSVSTLTIQRTQQEDSAVYLCASSSRTGDANYGYTFGSGTRLTVV.

This chain connects TRBV30 to TRBJ1-5; 8 nucleotides line up with TRBD1. The germline CDR1 and CDR2 sequences are GTSNPN and SVGIG (reference sequence). The V gene end was trimmed by 4 bases and the J gene end by 8 bases; junction bases not matched to a gene: 7. This CDR3 is 13 amino acids long. The CDR3 coding sequence is TGTGCCTGGAATCGACAGGGGCGGGAGCCCCAGCATTTT. It encodes CAWNRQGREPQHF.

V usage is TRBV5-1 and J usage is TRBJ1-1; D remains ambiguous. The CDR3 extends over 14 amino acids. V shed 3 bases and J shed 1 base, with 10 bases lying between them. Germline assignment: CDR1 SGHRS and CDR2 YFSETQ. The CDR3 sequence: CASSYSSGNTEAFF. The CDR3 bases are TGCGCCAGCAGCTACTCTTCGGGGAACACTGAAGCTTTCTTT.

This clone was counted between two and nine times. V gene TRBV7-8 combines with J gene TRBJ2-3; D ambiguous. Looked up from germline, CDR1 is SGHVS and CDR2 is FQNEAQ. The germline V and J ends were trimmed by 7 bases and 6 bases, with 23 bases remaining between them. This CDR3 region has 16 residues. CDR3 residues: CASTPSRSPVRDTQYF. The CDR3 coding sequence is TGTGCCAGCACCCCTTCCCGGAGCCCCGTGAGGGATACGCAGTATTTT.

The chain joins TRBV27 to TRBJ2-1, with D possibly matching TRBD2 (5 bases). CDR1 is MNHEY, CDR2 SMNVEV, per germline (reference sequence). The CDR3 contains 14 residues. Deletions cut 3 bases from V and 6 bases from J, with 12 bases between. The CDR3 DNA reads as TGTGCCAGCAGTTTTGTGGGAGTCCGCAATGAGCAGTTCTTC. Its translation is CASSFVGVRNEQFF.

The CDR3 protein is CASSIKVYSGANVLTF. CDR3 nucleotide sequence: TGTGCCAGTAGTATAAAAGTCTACTCTGGGGCCAACGTCCTGACTTTC. V gene TRBV19 combines with J gene TRBJ2-6; no clear D gene. The V gene's germline CDR1 is LNHDA and CDR2 SQIVND (reference sequence). This CDR3 has 16 residues. V was cut by 2 bases and J by 0 bases, with 8 bases left in between.